This TCR beta chain is drawn from a study of cytomegalovirus exposure and HLA in healthy donors. 13 Jbeta primers and 60 Vbeta primers were used for the PCR. Assay: immunoSEQ multiplex PCR; the TCRdb copy retains only in-frame clones and omits some. The sample gives roughly 110,000 clones, approximately 80% of which show up once; around 9.9% is in the top ten. This clone was detected once. The ends lost 6 bases at V and 2 bases at J; junction bases unmatched: 6. CDR3 length: 15 residues. The germline V gene encodes CDR1 SGHTA and CDR2 FQGNSA. The J gene is TRBJ1-5, the V gene TRBV7-2; TRBD1 agrees at 8 bases. The TCR originated in a man aged 40-55 years in good health and CMV-seropositive. The sequencing sample was made of PBMCs. The CDR3 loop reads CASRPGQGRNQPQHF. The CDR3 DNA reads TGTGCCAGCAGGCCAGGACAGGGACGCAATCAGCCCCAGCATTTT.